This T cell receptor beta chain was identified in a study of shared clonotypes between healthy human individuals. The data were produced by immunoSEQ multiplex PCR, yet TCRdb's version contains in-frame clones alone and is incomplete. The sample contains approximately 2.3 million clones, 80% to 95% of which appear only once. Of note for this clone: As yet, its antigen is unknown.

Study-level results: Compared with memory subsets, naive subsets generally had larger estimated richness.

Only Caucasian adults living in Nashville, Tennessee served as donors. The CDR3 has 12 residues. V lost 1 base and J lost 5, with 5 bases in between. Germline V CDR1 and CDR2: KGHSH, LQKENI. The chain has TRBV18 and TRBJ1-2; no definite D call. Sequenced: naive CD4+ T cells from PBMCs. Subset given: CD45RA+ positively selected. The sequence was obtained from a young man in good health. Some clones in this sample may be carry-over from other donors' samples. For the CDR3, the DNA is TGTGCCAGCTCACCACAGCAGTATGGCTACACCTTC. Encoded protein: CASSPQQYGYTF.